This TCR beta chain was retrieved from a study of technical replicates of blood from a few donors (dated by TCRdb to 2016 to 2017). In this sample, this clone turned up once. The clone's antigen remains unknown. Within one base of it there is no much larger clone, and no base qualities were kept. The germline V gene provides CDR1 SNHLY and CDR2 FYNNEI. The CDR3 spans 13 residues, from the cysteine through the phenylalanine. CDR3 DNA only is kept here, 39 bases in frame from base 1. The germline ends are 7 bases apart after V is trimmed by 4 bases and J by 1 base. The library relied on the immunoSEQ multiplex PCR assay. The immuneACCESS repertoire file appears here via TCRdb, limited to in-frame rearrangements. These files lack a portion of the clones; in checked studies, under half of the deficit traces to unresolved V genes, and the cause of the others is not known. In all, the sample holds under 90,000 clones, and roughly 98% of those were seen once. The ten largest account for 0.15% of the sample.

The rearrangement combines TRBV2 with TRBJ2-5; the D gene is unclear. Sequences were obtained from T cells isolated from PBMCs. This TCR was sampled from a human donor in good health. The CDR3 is CASSAESQETQYF. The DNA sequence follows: TGTGCCAGCAGTGCTGAGTCCCAAGAGACCCAGTACTTC.